This paragraph reports one TCR beta chain. Its antigen target is currently unknown. No much larger clonotype is one base removed from it; base qualities were not supplied. Library creation used 5' RACE. TCRdb shows the sequencer as Illumina HiSeq 2500. A second PCR of about 6 to 11 cycles was performed with a sample-barcoded 5' primer and a J-beta primer mix. A unique molecular identifier was introduced onto each TCR beta cDNA molecule by a template-switch 5' adaptor carrying 12 random nucleotides. At least 3 million CDR3-containing paired-end reads were obtained from each sample. All of the RNA was converted into first-strand cDNA using the Mint cDNA synthesis kit, with a TRBC-specific oligonucleotide serving as the primer. Following uracil-DNA glycosylase treatment, all cDNA underwent a first 18-cycle PCR with the universal primers M1SS and BC2_uni_R. From the authors' description of their analysis: For normalization, 1 million high-quality reads, each with a distinct molecular identifier, were randomly selected from each sample. Reads sharing molecular identifiers were discarded rather than binned into consensus sequences. MiTCR, set to a Q25 quality threshold and the strictest error-elimination algorithm, was used for CDR3 identification, clonotype clustering and error correction. A nonparametric unseen species model with Euler transformation was used to estimate a lower bound on total TCR beta diversity. The public reads were reanalyzed by TCRdb: fastp trimming at Q25, MiXCR alignment, in-frame beta chains only. CDR3 protein duplicates are merged, each entry listing the most common genes and DNA. The V and J calls and clone size are TCRdb's, not the authors'. The sample yields around 940,000 distinct CDR3 sequences; roughly 51% were counted once. 20% to 25% of the sample is taken by the ten largest.

The donors were 40 or so Caucasian individuals from Russia, aged roughly 6 to 100 years, who were systemically healthy. Each donor gave around 9.9 milliliters of peripheral blood, collected into EDTA-treated Vacutainer tubes. Ficoll-Paque density-gradient centrifugation was used to isolate PBMCs, with at least 6.5 million per sample. Trizol reagent was used to extract total RNA from the PBMCs, yielding at least 5.5 micrograms per sample. For every donor, an aliquot of PBMCs went through flow cytometry to measure the percentages of naive CD45RAhigh/CD27high T cells. The trim is 1 base for V and 6 bases for J, with a gap of 7 bases between the germline ends. Sequences MDHEN (CDR1) and SYDVKM (CDR2) are obtained from the germline V gene. From the cysteine through the phenylalanine, the CDR3 covers 13 amino acids. Only CDR3 DNA remains: 39 bases, in frame from the first base. This sample was taken from a study of blood T cells in healthy people across ages (dated by TCRdb to about 2015). In terms of the full investigation: In model experiments, template switching captured roughly one uniquely barcoded TCR beta cDNA molecule for every two T cells. Using deep sequencing normalized with unique cDNA molecular identifiers, the study measured how TCR beta repertoire diversity changes with age. The donors were split into four age groups: young (average around 15 years), middle-aged (more than 35), aged (over 55) and long-lived (roughly 88). Donors of different ages were randomly distributed across sequencing lanes to avoid experimental bias. Using the same blood draw, the study looked at two additional independent replicas of 1 million unique cDNA reads for two donors, one aged 18 to 30 and the other aged 80 or older. The investigation overall reported the following: There was a strong correlation between observed TCR beta diversity and the percentage of naive T cells measured by flow cytometry. The CMV infection status of donors was not known, potentially confounding age-related changes in expanded clonotypes. Compared with the aged group, more naive CD4+ T cells, fewer expanded clones and increased TCR diversity were shown by the long-lived group, suggesting age selection. As age increased, observed TCR beta diversity per million T cells dropped in a roughly linear way, and a significant reduction was already evident by age 40. Since profiling was done on bulk unsorted PBMCs, naive and antigen-experienced compartments could not be conclusively compared. Total diversity estimates from one million sequenced T cells were considered lower bounds and underestimates.

The clonotype was recovered from an older woman in good health. The V gene is TRBV28 and the J gene is TRBJ1-5; the D gene is unclear. Sequencing was carried out using blood. The bases are TGTGCCAGCAGTTTATACCGGCTTCAGCCCCAGCATTTT. It translates as CASSLYRLQPQHF. Joined to the reference TRBV28 and TRBJ1-5 proteins, this CDR3 gives the full variable domain: DVKVTQSSRYLVKRTGEKVFLECVQDMDHENMFWYRQDPGLGLRLIYFSYDVKMKEKGDIPEGYSVSREKKERFSLILESASTNQTSMYLCASSLYRLQPQHFGDGTRLSIL.